This TCR beta chain was profiled in a study of post-analysis software for immune sequencing data. Note on this clonotype: Its cognate antigen is unknown.

Regarding the study as a whole: F-measure co-clustering was strong for batch-matched samples.

Unique molecular identifiers had been added to the TCR beta cDNA libraries. MiXCR, applied by TCRdb to the PCR reads, yields one record per CDR3 protein. The sample carries some 890,000 distinct CDR3 sequences, around 53% recorded once. This sequence was found in a girl aged 10-17 years with multiple sclerosis. The specimen sequenced was blood.

CDR3 DNA: TGCAGCGCAGTGGGACTAGCGGGGGAGAGCTCCTACAATGAGCAGTTCTTC. Its translation is CSAVGLAGESSYNEQFF. The chain has TRBV29-1 and TRBJ2-1; the match to TRBD2 covers 14 bases. J was trimmed by 0 bases and V by 7 bases; bases with no gene match: 8. The CDR3 is 17 amino acids. Germline CDR1 SQVTM, CDR2 ANQGSEA.